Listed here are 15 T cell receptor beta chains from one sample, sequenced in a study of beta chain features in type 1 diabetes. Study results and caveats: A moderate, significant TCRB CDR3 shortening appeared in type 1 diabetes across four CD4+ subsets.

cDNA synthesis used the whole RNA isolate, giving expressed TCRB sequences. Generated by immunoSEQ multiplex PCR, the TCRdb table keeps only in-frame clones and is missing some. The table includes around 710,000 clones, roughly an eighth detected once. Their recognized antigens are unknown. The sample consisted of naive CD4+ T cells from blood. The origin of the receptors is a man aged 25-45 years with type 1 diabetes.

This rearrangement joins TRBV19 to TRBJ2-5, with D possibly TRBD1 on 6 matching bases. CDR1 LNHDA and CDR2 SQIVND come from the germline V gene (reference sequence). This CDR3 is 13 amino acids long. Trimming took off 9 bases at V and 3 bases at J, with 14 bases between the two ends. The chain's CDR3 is CASRRDNEETQYF. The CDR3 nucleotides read TGTGCCAGCCGCCGGGACAATGAAGAGACCCAGTACTTC.

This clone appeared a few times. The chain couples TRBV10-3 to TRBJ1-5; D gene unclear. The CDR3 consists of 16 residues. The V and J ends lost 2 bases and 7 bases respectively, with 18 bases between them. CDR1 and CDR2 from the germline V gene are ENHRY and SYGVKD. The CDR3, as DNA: TGTGCCATCAGTGAGACCCTCATGGGGAAGGTCCAGCCCCAGCATTTT. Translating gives CAISETLMGKVQPQHF.

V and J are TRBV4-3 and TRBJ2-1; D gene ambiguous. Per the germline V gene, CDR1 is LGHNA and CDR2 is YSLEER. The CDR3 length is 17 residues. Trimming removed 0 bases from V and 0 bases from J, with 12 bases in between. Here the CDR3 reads CASSQETPTNSYNEQFF. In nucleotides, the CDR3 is TGCGCCAGCAGCCAAGAAACCCCCACCAACTCCTACAATGAGCAGTTCTTC.

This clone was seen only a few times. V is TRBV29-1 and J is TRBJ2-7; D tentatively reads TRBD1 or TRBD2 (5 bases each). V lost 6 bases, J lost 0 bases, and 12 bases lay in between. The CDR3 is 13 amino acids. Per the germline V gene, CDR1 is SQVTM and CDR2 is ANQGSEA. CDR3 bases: TGCAGCGTCGCCGGGACCGACTCCTACGAGCAGTACTTC. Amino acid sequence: CSVAGTDSYEQYF.

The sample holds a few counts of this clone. Written as DNA, the CDR3 is TGTGCCAGTAGGGCAGAGGGGAGCGGGGCTTTCTTT. Protein product: CASRAEGSGAFF. The genes are TRBV19 and TRBJ1-1; weak D call: TRBD1 (5 bases). V was cut by 6 bases and J by 11 bases, with 16 bases left in between. The CDR3 is made up of 12 amino acids. CDR1 and CDR2 (germline): LNHDA, SQIVND (reference sequence).

CDR3 residues: CAFAGGSGTEAFF. DNA for the CDR3: TGTGCCTTCGCGGGGGGTTCAGGCACTGAAGCTTTCTTT. The J gene is TRBJ1-1, the V gene TRBV2; weak D call: TRBD1 (5 bases). V was pared by 11 bases and J by 4 bases, with 17 bases between. Germline CDR1 reads SNHLY; CDR2 reads FYNNEI. The CDR3 runs to 13 residues.

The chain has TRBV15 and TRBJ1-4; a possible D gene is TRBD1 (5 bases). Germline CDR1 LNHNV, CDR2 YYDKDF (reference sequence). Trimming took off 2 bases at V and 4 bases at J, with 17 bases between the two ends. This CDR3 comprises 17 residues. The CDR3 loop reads CATSRSPLGLINEKLFF. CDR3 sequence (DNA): TGTGCCACCAGCAGATCACCTCTGGGACTCATTAATGAAAAACTGTTTTTT.

Here the CDR3 reads CASSVTSGGPRQETQYF. CDR3 coding DNA: TGTGCCAGCAGCGTTACTAGCGGGGGGCCTCGGCAAGAGACCCAGTACTTC. The gene calls are TRBV11-2 and TRBJ2-5, with TRBD2 matching 12 bases. The V gene's germline CDR1 is SGHAT and CDR2 FQNNGV. The length of the CDR3 is 17 residues. J was trimmed by 2 bases and V by 5 bases; bases with no gene match: 9.

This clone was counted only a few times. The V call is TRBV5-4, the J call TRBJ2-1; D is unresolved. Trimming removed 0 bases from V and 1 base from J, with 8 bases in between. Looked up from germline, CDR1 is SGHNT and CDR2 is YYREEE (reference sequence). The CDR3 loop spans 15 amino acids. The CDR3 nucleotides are TGTGCCAGCAGCTTGGGTAGGGAATCCTACAATGAGCAGTTCTTC. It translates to CASSLGRESYNEQFF.

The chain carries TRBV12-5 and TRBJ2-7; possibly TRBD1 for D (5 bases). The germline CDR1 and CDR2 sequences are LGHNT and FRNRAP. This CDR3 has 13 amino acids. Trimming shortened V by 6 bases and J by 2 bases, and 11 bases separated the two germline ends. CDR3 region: CASGSDTAYEQYF. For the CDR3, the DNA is TGTGCTAGTGGATCGGACACAGCCTACGAGCAGTACTTC.

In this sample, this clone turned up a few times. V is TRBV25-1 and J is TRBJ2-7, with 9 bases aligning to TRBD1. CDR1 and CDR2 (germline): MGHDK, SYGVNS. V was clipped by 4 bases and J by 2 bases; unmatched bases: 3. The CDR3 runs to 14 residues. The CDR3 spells CASSVQGAAYEQYF. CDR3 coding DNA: TGTGCCAGCAGTGTACAGGGGGCGGCCTACGAGCAGTACTTC.

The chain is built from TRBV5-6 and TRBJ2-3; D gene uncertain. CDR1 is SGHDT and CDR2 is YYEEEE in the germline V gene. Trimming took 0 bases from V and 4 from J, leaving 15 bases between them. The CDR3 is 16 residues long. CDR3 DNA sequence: TGTGCCAGCAGCTTGGCCGGGCATAGCTCGGCAGATACGCAGTATTTT. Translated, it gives CASSLAGHSSADTQYF.

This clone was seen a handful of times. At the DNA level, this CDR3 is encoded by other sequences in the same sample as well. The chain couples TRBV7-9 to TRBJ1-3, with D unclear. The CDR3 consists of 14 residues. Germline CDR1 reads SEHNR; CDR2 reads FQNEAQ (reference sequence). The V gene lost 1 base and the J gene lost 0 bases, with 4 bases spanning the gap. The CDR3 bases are TGTGCCAGCAGCTTAGGTAGCTCTGGAAACACCATATATTTT. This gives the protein CASSLGSSGNTIYF.

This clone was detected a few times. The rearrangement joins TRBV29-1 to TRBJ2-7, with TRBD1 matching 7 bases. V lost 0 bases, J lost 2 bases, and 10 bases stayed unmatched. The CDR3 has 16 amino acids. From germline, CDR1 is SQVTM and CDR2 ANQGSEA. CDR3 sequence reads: CSVEDPFRTGAYEQYF. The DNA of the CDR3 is TGCAGCGTTGAAGACCCATTTAGGACAGGAGCCTACGAGCAGTACTTC.

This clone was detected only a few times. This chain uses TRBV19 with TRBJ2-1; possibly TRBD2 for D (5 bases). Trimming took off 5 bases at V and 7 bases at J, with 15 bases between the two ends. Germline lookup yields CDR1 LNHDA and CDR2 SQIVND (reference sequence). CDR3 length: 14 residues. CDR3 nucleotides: TGTGCCAGTAGTCTTAGGACGGGCGGGAATGAGCAGTTCTTC. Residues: CASSLRTGGNEQFF.